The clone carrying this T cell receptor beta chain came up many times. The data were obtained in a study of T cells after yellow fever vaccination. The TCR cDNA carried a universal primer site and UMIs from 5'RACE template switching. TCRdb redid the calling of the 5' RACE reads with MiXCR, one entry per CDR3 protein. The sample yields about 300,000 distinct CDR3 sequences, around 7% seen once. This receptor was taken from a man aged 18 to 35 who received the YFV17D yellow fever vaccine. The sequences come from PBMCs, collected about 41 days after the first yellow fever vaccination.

CDR3 residues: CASSLRTGLYNEQFF. CDR3 coding DNA: TGTGCCAGCAGCCTCCGGACAGGGCTATACAATGAGCAGTTCTTC. The chain is built from TRBV6-2 or TRBV6-3 and TRBJ2-1; 8 bases are shared with TRBD1. Germline lookup yields CDR1 MNHEY and CDR2 SVGEGT. The V gene end was trimmed by 6 bases and the J gene end by 4 bases; junction bases not matched to a gene: 8. The length of the CDR3 is 15 residues.